The entry below gives a single TCR beta chain sequence along with its context. The antigen is undetermined. Documented treatment: some 19 received Ad26.COV2.S at low or high dose, single or two shots; about 5 received placebo; per-sample allocation not given. The investigators took samples on day 63 after the first vaccine or placebo injection. The individual, an adult aged 18-55 years, was a donor in Boston. These data are taken from a study of Ad26.COV2.S vaccination and SARS-CoV-2 variants. Study-level background: The COV1001 Ad26.COV2.S trial arm included the donor. Ad26.COV2.S was injected intramuscularly once or twice, 56 days apart.

Trimming removed 7 bases at V and 3 bases at J, with 10 bases between. From germline, CDR1 is SNHLY and CDR2 FYNNEI. The CDR3 covers 13 residues. Sequencing was performed with immunoSEQ multiplex PCR; in TCRdb, only in-frame clones are kept and a portion is missing. The sample includes hundreds of thousands of clones, more than 85% of them seen just once. Study outcomes and limitations: The analyses of TCR breadth and depth may have understated the size of total T cell responses.

This clonotype was obtained from a person aged 18-65 years who received the Ad26.COV2.S COVID-19 vaccine or a placebo. This chain links TRBV2 with TRBJ2-1; tentative D call: TRBD1 (5 bases). The starting material was peripheral blood, obtained in a trial of Ad26.COV2.S vaccine versus placebo. Written as DNA, the CDR3 is TGTGCCAGCACCGCGGACAACTACAATGAGCAGTTCTTC. Its protein is CASTADNYNEQFF.